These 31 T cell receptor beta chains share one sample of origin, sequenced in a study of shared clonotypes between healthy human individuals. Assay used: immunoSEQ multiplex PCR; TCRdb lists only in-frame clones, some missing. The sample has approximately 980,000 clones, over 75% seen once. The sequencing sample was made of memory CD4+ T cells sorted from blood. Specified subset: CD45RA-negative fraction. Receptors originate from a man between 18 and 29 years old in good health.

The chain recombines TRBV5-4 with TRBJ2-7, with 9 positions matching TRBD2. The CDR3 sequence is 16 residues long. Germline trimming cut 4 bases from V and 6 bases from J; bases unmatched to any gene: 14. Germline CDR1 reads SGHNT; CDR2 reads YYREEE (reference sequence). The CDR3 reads CASSGGGSGSVTEQYF. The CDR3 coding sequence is TGTGCCAGCAGCGGGGGGGGTAGCGGGAGTGTTACCGAGCAGTACTTC.

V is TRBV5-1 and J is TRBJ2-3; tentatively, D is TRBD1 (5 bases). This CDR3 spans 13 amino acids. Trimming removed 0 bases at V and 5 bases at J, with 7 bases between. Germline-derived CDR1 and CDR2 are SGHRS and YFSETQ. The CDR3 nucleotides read TGCGCCAGCAGCTTGGCAGGGCAAGATACGCAGTATTTT. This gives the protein CASSLAGQDTQYF.

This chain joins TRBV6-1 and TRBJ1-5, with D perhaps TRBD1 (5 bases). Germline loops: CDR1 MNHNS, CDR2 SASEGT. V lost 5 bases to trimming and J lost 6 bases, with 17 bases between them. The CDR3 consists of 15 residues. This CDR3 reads CASSSGRGGGQPQHF. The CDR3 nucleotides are TGTGCCAGCAGTTCAGGGAGGGGTGGAGGTCAGCCCCAGCATTTT.

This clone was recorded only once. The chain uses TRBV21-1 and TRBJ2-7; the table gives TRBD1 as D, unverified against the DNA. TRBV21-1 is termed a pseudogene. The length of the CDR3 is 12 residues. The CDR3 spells CASSRATYEQYF. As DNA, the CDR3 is TGTGCCAGCAGCAGGGCCACCTACGAGCAGTACTTC.

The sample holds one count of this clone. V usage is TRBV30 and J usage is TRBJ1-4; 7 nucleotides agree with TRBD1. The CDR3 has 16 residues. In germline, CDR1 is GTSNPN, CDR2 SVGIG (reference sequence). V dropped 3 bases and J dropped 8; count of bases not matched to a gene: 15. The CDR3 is CAWSRQGFSLREKLFF. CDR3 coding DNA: TGTGCCTGGAGCCGACAGGGATTCTCCTTACGGGAAAAACTGTTTTTT. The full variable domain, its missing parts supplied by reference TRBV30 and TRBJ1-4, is SQTIHQWPATLVQPVGSPLSLECTVEGTSNPNLYWYRQAAGRGLQLLFYSVGIGQISSEVPQNLSASRPQDRQFILSSKKLLLSDSGFYLCAWSRQGFSLREKLFFGSGTQLSVL.

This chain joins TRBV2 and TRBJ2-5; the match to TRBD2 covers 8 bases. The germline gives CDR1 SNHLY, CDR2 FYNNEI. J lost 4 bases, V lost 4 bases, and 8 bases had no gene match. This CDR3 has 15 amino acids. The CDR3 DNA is TGTGCCAGCAGTGTTGATAGCGGGGTAAGAGAGACCCAGTACTTC. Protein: CASSVDSGVRETQYF.

CDR3 residues: CASSSQTTNQPQHF. CDR3 nucleotide sequence: TGTGCCAGCAGCTCCCAAACTACCAATCAGCCCCAGCATTTT. The V call is TRBV5-5, the J call TRBJ1-5, with D unclear. Per germline, CDR1 SGHKS and CDR2 YYEKEE (reference sequence). The CDR3 consists of 14 residues. The ends were cut back, 3 bases at V and 3 bases at J, with 10 bases in the middle.

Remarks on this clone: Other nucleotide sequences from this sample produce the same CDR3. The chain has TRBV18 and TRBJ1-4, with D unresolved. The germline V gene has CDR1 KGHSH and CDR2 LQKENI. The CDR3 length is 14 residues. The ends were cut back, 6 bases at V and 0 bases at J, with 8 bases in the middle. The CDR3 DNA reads TGTGCCAGCTCCCCGGGAGCAACTAATGAAAAACTGTTTTTT. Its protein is CASSPGATNEKLFF.

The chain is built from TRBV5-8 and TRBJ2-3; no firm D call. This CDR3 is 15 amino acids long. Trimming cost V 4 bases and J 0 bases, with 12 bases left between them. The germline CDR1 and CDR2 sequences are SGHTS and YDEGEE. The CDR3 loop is CASSRADYSTDTQYF. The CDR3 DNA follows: TGTGCCAGCAGCCGGGCGGATTATAGCACAGATACGCAGTATTTT.

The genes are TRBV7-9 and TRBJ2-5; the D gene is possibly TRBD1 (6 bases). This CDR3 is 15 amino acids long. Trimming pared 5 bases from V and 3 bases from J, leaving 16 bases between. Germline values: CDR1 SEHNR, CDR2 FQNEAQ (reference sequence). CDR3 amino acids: CASSPGHSTKETQYF. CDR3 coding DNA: TGTGCCAGCAGCCCGGGACACTCGACAAAAGAGACCCAGTACTTC.

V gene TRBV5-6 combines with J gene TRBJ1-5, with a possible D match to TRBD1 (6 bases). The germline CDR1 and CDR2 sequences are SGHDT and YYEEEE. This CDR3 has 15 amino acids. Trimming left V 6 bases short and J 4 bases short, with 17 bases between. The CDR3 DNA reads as TGTGCCAGCACCTGGGAAGTGGGGGCGAATCAGCCCCAGCATTTT. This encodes CASTWEVGANQPQHF.

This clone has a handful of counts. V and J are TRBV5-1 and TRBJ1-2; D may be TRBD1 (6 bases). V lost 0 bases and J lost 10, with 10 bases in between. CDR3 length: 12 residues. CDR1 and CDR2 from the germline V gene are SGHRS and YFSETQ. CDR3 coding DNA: TGCGCCAGCAGCTTGGTTGGGACACACTACACCTTC. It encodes CASSLVGTHYTF.

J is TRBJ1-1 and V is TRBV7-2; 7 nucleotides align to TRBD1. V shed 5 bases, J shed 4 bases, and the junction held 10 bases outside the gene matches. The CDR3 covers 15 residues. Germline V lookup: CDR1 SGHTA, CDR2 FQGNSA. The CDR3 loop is CASSAPDRASTEAFF. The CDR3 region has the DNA TGTGCCAGCAGCGCTCCCGACAGGGCCTCCACTGAAGCTTTCTTT.

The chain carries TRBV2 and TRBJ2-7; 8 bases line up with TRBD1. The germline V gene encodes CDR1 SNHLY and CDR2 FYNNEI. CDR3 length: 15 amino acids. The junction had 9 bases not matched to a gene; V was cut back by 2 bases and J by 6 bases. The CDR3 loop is CASSEQGALVTEQYF. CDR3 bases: TGTGCCAGCAGTGAACAGGGGGCGCTTGTCACCGAGCAGTACTTC.

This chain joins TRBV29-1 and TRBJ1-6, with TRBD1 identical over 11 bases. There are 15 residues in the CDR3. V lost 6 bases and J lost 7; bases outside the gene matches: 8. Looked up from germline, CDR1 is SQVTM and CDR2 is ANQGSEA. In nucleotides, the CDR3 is TGCAGCGTCACGCCCGGGACAGGGGGGAATTCACCCCTCCACTTT. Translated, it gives CSVTPGTGGNSPLHF.

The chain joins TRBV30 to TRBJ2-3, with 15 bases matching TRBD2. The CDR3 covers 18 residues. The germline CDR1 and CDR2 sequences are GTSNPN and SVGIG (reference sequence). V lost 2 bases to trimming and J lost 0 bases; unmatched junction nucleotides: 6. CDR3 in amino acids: CAWSSGLAGGPSTDTQYF. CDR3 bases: TGTGCCTGGAGTTCCGGACTAGCGGGAGGGCCGAGCACAGATACGCAGTATTTT.

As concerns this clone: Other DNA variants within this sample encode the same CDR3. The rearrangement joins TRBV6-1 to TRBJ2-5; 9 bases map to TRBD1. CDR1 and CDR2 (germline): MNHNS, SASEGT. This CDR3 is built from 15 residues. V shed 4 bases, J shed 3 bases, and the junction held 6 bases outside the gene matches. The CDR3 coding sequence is TGTGCCAGCAGTGCGCCGGGACAGGGAAAAGAGACCCAGTACTTC. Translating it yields CASSAPGQGKETQYF.

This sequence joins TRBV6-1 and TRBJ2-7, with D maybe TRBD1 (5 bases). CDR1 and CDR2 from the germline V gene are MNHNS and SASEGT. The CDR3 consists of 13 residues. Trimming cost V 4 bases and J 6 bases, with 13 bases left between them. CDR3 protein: CASSALEGAEQYF. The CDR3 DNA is TGTGCCAGCAGTGCATTAGAAGGGGCCGAGCAGTACTTC.

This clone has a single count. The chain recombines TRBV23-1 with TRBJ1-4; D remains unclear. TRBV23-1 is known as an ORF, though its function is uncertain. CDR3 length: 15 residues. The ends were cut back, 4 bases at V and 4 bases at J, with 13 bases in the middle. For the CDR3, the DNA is TGCGCCAGCAGTCCCGGAAGGTTGGGTAATGAAAAACTGTTTTTT. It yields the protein CASSPGRLGNEKLFF.

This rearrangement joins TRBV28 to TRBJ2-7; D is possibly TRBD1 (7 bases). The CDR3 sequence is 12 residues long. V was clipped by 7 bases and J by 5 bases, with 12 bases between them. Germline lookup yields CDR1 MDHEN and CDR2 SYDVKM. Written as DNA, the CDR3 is TGTGCCAGCATGACAGGGAGGCACGAGCAGTACTTC. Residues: CASMTGRHEQYF.

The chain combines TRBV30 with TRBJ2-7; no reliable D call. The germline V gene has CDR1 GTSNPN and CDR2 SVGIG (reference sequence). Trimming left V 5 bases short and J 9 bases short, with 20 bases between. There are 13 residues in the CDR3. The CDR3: CAWAPSGGTRQYF. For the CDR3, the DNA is TGTGCCTGGGCCCCATCGGGTGGCACCAGGCAGTACTTC.

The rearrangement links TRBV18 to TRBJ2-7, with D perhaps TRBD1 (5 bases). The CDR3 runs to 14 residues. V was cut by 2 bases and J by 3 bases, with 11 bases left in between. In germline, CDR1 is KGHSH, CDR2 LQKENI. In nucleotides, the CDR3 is TGTGCCAGCTCACCAAACCTCGACAGCTACGAGCAGTACTTC. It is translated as CASSPNLDSYEQYF.

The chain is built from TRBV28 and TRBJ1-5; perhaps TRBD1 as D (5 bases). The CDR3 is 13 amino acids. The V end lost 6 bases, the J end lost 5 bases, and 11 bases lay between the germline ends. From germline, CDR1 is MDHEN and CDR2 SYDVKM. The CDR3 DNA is TGTGCCAGCAGGGGGGGAGGCCATCAGCCCCAGCATTTT. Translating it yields CASRGGGHQPQHF.

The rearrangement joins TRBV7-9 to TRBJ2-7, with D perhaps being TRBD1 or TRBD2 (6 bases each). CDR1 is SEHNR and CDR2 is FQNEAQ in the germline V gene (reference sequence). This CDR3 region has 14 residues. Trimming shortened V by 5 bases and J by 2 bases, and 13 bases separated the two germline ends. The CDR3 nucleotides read TGTGCCAGCAGCCCACAGGGACTGGCCTACGAGCAGTACTTC. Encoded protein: CASSPQGLAYEQYF. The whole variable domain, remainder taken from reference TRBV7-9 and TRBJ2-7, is DTGVSQNPRHKITKRGQNVTFRCDPISEHNRLYWYRQTLGQGPEFLTYFQNEAQLEKSRLLSDRFSAERPKGSFSTLEIQRTEQGDSAMYLCASSPQGLAYEQYFGPGTRLTVT.

The CDR3 sequence is CASMGGNQPQHF. CDR3 sequence (DNA): TGTGCCAGCATGGGGGGCAATCAGCCCCAGCATTTT. This chain uses TRBV28 with TRBJ1-5; D is possibly TRBD1 (5 bases). There are 12 residues in the CDR3. In germline, CDR1 is MDHEN, CDR2 SYDVKM. V lost 7 bases and J 2 bases, leaving 6 bases between the germline ends.

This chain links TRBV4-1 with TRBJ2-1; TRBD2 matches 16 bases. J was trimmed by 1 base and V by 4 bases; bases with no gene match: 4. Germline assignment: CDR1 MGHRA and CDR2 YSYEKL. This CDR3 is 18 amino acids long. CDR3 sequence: CASSPGTSGGGSYNEQFF. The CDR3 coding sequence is TGCGCCAGCAGCCCCGGGACTAGCGGGGGGGGGTCCTACAATGAGCAGTTCTTC.

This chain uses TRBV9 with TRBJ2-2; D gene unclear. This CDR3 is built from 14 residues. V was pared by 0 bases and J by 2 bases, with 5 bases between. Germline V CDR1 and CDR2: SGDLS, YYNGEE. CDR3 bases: TGTGCCAGCAGCGTAGCTGATAACACCGGGGAGCTGTTTTTT. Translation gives CASSVADNTGELFF.

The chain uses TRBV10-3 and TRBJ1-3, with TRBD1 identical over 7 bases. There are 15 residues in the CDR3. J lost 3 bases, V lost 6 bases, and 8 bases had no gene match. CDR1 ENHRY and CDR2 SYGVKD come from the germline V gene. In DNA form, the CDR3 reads TGTGCCATCAGCGATGGTGGACAGGTTGGAAACACCATATATTTT. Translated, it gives CAISDGGQVGNTIYF.

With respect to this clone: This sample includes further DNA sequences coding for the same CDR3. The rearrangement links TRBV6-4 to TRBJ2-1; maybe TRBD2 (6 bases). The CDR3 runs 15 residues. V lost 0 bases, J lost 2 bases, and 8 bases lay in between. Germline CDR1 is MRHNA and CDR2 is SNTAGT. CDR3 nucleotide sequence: TGTGCCAGCAGTGACTCCGGGGGACCCTACAATGAGCAGTTCTTC. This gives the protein CASSDSGGPYNEQFF.

CDR3 region: CASSLVGGQGAKAGELFF. The CDR3 DNA is TGCGCCAGCAGCTTGGTGGGAGGACAGGGCGCAAAGGCCGGGGAGCTGTTTTTT. The V gene is TRBV5-1, the J gene TRBJ2-2; TRBD1 matches at 8 bases. V was clipped by 0 bases and J by 6 bases; unmatched bases: 13. Per germline, CDR1 SGHRS and CDR2 YFSETQ. The CDR3 covers 18 residues.

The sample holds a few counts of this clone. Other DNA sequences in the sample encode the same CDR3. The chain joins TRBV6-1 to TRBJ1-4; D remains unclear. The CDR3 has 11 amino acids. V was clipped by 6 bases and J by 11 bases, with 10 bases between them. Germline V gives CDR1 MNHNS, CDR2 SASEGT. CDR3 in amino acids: CASRELGKLFF. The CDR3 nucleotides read TGTGCCAGCAGAGAACTGGGGAAACTGTTTTTT.